This T cell receptor (beta chain) was captured by sequencing in a study of blood T cell repertoires in COVID-19. Source study methods: Estimation of nucleated cell counts was performed using reference gene primer amplification. Profiling relied on immunoSEQ multiplex PCR, and the TCRdb table lists in-frame clones only, not all of them. That table gives V, J and clone size, and the DNA gave D and trimming. The profile shows about 240,000 clones, roughly nine tenths of them singletons. The CDR3 runs 20 residues. The junction had 19 bases not matched to a gene; V was cut back by 4 bases and J by 7 bases. The V gene's germline CDR1 is SNHLY and CDR2 FYNNEI.

The TCR comes from a man aged 55 to 69 with acute or convalescent COVID-19. V is TRBV2 and J is TRBJ2-7; 16 bases line up with TRBD2. The sequenced sample was peripheral blood. The CDR3 nucleotides read TGTGCCAGCAGTGCCCCTAACCCCGGGACTAGCGGGAGGGTGAGTTTTGAGCAGTACTTC. It is translated as CASSAPNPGTSGRVSFEQYF.